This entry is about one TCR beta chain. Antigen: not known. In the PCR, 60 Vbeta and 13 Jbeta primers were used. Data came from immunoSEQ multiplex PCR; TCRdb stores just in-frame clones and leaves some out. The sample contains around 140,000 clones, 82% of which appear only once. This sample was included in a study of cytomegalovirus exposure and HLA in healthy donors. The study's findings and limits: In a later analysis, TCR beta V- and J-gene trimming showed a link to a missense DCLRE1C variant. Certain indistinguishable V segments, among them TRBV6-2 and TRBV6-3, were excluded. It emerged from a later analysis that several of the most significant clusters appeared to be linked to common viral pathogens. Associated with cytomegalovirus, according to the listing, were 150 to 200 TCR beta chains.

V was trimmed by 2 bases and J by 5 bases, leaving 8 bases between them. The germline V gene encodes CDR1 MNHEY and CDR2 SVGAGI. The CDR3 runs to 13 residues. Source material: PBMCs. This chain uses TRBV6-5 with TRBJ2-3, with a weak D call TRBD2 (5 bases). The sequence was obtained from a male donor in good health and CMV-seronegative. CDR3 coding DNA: TGTGCCAGCAGTTACGGGGAGAGAGATACGCAGTATTTT. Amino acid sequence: CASSYGERDTQYF.